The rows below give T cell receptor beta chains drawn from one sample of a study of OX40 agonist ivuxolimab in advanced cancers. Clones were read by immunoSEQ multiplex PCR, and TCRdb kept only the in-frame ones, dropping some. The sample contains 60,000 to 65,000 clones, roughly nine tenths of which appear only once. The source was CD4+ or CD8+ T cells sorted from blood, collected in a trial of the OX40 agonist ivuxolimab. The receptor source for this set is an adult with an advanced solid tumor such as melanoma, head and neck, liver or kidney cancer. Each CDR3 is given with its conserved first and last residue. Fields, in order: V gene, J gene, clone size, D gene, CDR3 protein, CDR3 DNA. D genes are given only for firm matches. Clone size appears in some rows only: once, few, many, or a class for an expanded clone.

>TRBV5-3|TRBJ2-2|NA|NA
CASSLGVGVAGELFF
TGTGCCAGCAGCTTGGGCGTGGGTGTGGCCGGGGAGCTGTTTTTT
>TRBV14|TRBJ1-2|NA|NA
CASSQRTVSNYGYTF
TGTGCCAGCAGCCAACGGACAGTTTCTAACTATGGCTACACCTTC
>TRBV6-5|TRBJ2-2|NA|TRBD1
CASEGQRNTGELFF
TGTGCCAGCGAGGGACAGAGGAACACCGGGGAGCTGTTTTTT
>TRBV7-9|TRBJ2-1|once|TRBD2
CASSPGLALGEQFF
TGTGCCAGCAGTCCTGGACTAGCACTCGGTGAGCAGTTCTTC
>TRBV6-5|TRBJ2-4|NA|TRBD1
CASSYKQGAKNIQYF
TGTGCCAGCAGTTACAAACAGGGGGCCAAAAACATTCAGTACTTC
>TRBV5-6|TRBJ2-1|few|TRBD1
CASSLGDRAYNEQFF
TGTGCCAGCAGCTTAGGCGACAGGGCCTACAATGAGCAGTTCTTC
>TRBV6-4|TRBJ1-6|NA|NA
CASVKRVAGLVPINSPLHF
TGTGCCAGCGTGAAGCGCGTGGCGGGGTTAGTACCTATCAATTCACCCCTCCACTTT
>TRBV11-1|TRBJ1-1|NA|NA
CASSKDRANTEAFF
TGTGCCAGCAGCAAGGACAGAGCGAACACTGAAGCTTTCTTT
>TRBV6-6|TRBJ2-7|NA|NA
CASSYSLARDYEQYF
TGTGCCAGCAGTTACTCCCTTGCCAGGGACTACGAGCAGTACTTC
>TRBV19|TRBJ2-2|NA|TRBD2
CASKVLAGGAGELFF
TGTGCCAGTAAGGTCCTAGCGGGAGGGGCCGGGGAGCTGTTTTTT
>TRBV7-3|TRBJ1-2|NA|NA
CASSLGGVGYTF
TGTGCCAGCAGCTTAGGTGGGGTAGGCTACACCTTC
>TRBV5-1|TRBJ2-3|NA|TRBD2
CASSLGLTSGVTDTQYF
TGCGCCAGCAGCTTGGGGTTGACTAGCGGGGTGACAGATACGCAGTATTTT
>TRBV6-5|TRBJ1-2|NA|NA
CASSLFKGEYGYTF
TGTGCCAGCAGCCTTTTTAAGGGGGAGTATGGCTACACCTTC
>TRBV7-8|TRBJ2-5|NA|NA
CASSLIRDAFQTQYF
TGTGCCAGCAGCCTCATACGGGATGCCTTTCAGACCCAGTACTTC
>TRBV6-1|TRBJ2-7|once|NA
CASSENRGGEQYF
TGTGCCAGCAGTGAAAATAGGGGGGGCGAGCAGTACTTC
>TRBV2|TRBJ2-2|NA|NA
CASSRLYTGELFF
TGTGCCAGCAGCCGTCTCTACACCGGGGAGCTGTTTTTT
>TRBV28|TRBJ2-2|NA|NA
CATSTGELFF
TGTGCCACCTCTACCGGGGAGCTGTTTTTT
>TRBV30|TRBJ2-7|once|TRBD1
CAWNPGQGRQYF
TGTGCCTGGAACCCCGGACAGGGCCGGCAGTACTTC